This TCR beta chain was profiled in a study of technical replicates of blood from a handful of donors. In germline, CDR1 is SQVTM, CDR2 ANQGSEA. V was clipped by 7 bases and J by 8 bases, with 17 bases between them. This CDR3 is built from 12 residues. Libraries were prepared by immunoSEQ multiplex PCR; TCRdb keeps only in-frame clonotypes and omits some of them. This sample has 65,000 to 90,000 clones, with roughly 90% found just once. The sequence came from a human donor in good health. The sample consisted of T cells isolated from PBMCs. This chain links TRBV29-1 with TRBJ1-1, with D maybe TRBD1 (6 bases). The CDR3 sequence is CSAGDKAAEAFF. In DNA, the CDR3 is TGCAGCGCCGGGGACAAAGCCGCCGAAGCTTTCTTT. Together with reference TRBV29-1 and TRBJ1-1, the CDR3 gives the full variable domain: SAVISQKPSRDICQRGTSLTIQCQVDSQVTMMFWYRQQPGQSLTLIATANQGSEATYESGFVIDKFPISRPNLTFSTLTVSNMSPEDSSIYLCSAGDKAAEAFFGQGTRLTVV.